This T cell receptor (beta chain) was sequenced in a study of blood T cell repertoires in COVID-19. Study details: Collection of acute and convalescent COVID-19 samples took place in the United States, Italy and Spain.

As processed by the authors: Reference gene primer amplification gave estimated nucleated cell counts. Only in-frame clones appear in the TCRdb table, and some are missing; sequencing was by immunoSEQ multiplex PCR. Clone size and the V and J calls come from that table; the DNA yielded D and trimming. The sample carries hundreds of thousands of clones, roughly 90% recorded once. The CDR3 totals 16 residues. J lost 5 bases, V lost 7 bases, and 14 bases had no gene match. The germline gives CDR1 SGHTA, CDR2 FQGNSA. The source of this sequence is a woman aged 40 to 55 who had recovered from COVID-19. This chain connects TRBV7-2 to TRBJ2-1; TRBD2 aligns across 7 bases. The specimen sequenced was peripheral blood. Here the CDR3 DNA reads TGTGCCAGCACCCTCAGGATGACTAGCTCTAACAATGAGCAGTTCTTC. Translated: CASTLRMTSSNNEQFF.